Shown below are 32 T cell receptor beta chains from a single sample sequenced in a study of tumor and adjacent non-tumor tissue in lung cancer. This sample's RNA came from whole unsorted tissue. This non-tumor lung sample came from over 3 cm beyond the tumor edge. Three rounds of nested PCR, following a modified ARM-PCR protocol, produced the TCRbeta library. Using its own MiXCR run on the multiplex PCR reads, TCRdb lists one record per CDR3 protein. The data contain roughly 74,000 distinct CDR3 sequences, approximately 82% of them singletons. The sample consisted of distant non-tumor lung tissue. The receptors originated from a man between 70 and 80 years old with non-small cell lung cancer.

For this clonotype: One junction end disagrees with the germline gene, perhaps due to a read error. CDR3 protein: CASSLYGYGYIF. The CDR3, as DNA: TGTGCCAGCAGCTTATACGGGTATGGCTACATCTTC. The chain combines TRBV11-1 with TRBJ1-2, with D hard to call. Germline V gene lookup returns CDR1 SGHAT and CDR2 FQDESV (reference sequence). This CDR3 is 12 amino acids long.

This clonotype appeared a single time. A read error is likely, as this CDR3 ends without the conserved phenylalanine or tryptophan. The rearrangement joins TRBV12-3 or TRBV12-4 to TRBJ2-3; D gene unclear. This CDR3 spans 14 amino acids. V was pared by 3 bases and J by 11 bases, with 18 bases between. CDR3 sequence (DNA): TGTGCCAGCAGTTTGGCCCAACCTAGTTCGAGGCAGTATTTG. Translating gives CASSLAQPSSRQYL.

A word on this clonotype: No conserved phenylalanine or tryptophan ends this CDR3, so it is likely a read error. The CDR3 region is CASSRAGTSLNTEAFL. CDR3 nucleotides: TGCGCCAGCAGTCGTGCCGGGACAAGCTTGAACACTGAAGCTTTCCTT. V usage is TRBV5-1 and J usage is TRBJ1-1, with D possibly TRBD1 on 6 matching bases. The CDR3 is 16 residues long. CDR1 is SGHRS and CDR2 is YFSETQ in the germline V gene. V gave up 5 bases and J gave up 0 bases, with 17 bases separating them.

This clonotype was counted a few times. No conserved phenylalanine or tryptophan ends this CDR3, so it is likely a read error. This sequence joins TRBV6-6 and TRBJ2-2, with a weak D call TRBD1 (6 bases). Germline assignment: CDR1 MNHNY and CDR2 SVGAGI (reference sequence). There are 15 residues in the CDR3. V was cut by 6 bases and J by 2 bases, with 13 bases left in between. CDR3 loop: CASRQGIGNTGELFS. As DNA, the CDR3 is TGTGCCAGCAGACAGGGTATTGGTAACACCGGGGAGCTGTTTTCT.

This CDR3 is CASSLYPIGKNIQYF. The CDR3 DNA is TGTGCCAGCAGTTTATATCCTATAGGCAAAAACATTCAGTACTTC. J is TRBJ2-4 and V is TRBV28; D is undetermined. V lost 1 base, J lost 3 bases, and 10 bases lay in between. The CDR3 contains 15 residues. In germline, CDR1 is MDHEN, CDR2 SYDVKM.

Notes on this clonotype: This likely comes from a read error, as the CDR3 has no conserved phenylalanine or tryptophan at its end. The CDR3, as DNA: TGTGCCAGCAGTTTAGATTCCCCTGACAGGGTTGAAGCTTTCTAT. It encodes CASSLDSPDRVEAFY. The chain employs TRBV11-3 and TRBJ1-1; 7 bases line up with TRBD1. The CDR3 covers 15 residues. Germline V CDR1 and CDR2: SGHNT, YENEEA.

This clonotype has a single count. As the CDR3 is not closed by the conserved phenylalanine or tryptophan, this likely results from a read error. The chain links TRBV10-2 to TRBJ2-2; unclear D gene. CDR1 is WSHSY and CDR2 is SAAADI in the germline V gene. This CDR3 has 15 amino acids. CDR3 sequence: CATSEEQINTGELFY. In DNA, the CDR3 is TGCGCCACCAGTGAGGAACAGATTAACACCGGGGAGCTGTTTTAT.

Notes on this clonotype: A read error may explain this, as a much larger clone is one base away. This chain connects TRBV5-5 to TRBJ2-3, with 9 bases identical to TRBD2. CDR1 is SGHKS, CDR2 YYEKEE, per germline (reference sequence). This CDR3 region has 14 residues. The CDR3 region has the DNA TGTGCCAGCAGCCCTGCGGGAGGGGCAGATACGAAGTATTTT. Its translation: CASSPAGGADTKYF.

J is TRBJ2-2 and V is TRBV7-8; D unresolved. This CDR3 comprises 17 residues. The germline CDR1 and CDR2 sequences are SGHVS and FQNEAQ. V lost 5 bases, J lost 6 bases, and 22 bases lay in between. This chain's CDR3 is CASSTTVAIRVAGELFF. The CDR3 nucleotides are TGTGCCAGCAGCACCACTGTTGCTATCAGAGTCGCCGGGGAGCTGTTTTTT.

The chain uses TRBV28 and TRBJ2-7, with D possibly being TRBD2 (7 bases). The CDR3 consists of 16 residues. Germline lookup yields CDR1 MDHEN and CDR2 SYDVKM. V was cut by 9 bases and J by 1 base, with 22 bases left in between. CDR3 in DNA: TGTGCCAGTTGTTTACATCTACAGGGAGGGTCCTACGAGCAGTACTTC. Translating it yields CASCLHLQGGSYEQYF.

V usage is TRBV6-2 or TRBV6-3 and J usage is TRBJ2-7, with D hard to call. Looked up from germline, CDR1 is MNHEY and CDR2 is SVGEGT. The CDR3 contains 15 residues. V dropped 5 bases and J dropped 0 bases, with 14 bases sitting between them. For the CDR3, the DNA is TGTGCCAGCAGTCACCGCCAAGCGAGCTCCTACGAGCAGTACTTC. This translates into CASSHRQASSYEQYF.

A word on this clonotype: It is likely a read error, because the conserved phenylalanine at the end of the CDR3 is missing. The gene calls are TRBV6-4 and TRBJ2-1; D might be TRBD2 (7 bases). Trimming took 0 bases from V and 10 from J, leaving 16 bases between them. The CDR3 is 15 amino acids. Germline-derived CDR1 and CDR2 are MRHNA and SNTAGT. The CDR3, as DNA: TGTGCCAGCAGTGACTCAGGGGGGGCCGGGAAAGAGCAGTTCTTA. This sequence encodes CASSDSGGAGKEQFL.

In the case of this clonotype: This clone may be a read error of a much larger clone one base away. In DNA, the CDR3 is TGTGCCAGCAGTGGTGGCTTTGTGGCGGGACTGAATCAGCCCCAGCATTTT. This sequence encodes CASSGGFVAGLNQPQHF. V gene TRBV7-9 combines with J gene TRBJ1-5; D may be TRBD1 (5 bases). Germline V gives CDR1 SEHNR, CDR2 FQNEAQ (reference sequence). The CDR3 is 17 residues long. The germline V and J ends were trimmed by 6 bases and 4 bases, with 22 bases remaining between them. Drawing the rest from reference TRBV7-9 and TRBJ1-5, the complete variable domain is DTGVSQNPRHKITKRGQNVTFRCDPISEHNRLYWYRQTLGQGPEFLTYFQNEAQLEKSRLLSDRFSAERPKGSFSTLEIQRTEQGDSAMYLCASSGGFVAGLNQPQHFGDGTRLSIL.

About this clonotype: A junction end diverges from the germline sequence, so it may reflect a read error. This CDR3 is CASEGGGTHTQYF. CDR3 DNA sequence: TGTGCCAGCGAGGGTGGAGGCACACATACGCAGTATTTT. The chain has TRBV13 and TRBJ2-3; TRBD2 might be the D (5 bases). From germline, CDR1 is PRHDT and CDR2 FYEKMQ (reference sequence). CDR3 size: 13 residues.

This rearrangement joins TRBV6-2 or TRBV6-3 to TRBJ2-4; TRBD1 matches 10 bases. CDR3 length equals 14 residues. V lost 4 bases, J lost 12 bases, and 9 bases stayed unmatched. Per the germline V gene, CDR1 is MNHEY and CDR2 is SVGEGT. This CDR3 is CASSSFGQGDNQYF. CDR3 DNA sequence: TGTGCCAGCAGTTCATTTGGACAGGGGGACAATCAGTACTTC.

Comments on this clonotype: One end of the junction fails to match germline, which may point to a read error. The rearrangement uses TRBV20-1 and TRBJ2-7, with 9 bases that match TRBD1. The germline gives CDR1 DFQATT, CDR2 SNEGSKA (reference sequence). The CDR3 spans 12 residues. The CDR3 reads CSASDRGYEEYF. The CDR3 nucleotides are TGCAGTGCGTCGGACAGGGGTTACGAGGAGTACTTC.

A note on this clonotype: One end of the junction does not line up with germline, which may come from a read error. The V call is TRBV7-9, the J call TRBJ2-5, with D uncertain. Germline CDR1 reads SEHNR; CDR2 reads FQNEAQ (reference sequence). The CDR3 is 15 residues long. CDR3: CASSSPSSTKETQYF. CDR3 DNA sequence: TGTGCCAGCAGCTCCCCGAGCAGTACGAAAGAGACCCAATACTTC.

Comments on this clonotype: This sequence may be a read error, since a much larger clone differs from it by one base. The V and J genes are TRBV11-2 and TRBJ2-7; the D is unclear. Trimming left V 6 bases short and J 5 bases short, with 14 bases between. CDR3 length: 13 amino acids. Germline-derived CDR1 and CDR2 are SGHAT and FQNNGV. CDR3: CASSPTPHHEQYF. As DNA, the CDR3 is TGTGCCAGCAGTCCCACCCCCCACCACGAGCAGTACTTC.

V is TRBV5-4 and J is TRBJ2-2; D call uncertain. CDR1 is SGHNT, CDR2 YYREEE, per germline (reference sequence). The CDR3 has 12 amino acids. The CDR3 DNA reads TGTACCGGCATCTCAGACACCGGGGAGCTGTTTTTT. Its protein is CTGISDTGELFF.

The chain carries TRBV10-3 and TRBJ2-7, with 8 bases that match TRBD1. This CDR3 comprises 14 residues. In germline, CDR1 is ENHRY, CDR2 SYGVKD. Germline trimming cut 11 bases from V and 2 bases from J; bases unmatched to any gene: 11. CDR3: CACTNGTGPYEQYF. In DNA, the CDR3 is TGTGCCTGCACAAATGGGACAGGCCCCTACGAGCAGTACTTC.

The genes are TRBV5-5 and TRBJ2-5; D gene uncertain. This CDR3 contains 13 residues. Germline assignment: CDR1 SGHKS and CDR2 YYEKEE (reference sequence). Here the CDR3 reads CVSSLVSPGTQYF. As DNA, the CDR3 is TGTGTCAGTAGCTTGGTCAGTCCGGGGACCCAGTACTTC.

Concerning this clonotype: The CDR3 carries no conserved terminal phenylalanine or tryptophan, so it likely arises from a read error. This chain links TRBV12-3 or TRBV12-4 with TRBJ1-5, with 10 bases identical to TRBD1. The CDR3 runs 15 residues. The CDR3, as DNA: TGTGTCAGCAGCTTAGGGACAGGGGGCAATCAGCCCCAGCATATT. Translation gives CVSSLGTGGNQPQHI.

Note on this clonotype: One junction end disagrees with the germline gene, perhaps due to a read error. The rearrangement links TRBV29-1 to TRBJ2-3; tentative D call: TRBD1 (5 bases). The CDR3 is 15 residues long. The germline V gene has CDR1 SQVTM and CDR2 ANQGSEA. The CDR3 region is CSVTPRNGATDMQYF. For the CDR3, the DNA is TGCAGCGTTACCCCCCGGAATGGGGCCACAGATATGCAGTATTTT.

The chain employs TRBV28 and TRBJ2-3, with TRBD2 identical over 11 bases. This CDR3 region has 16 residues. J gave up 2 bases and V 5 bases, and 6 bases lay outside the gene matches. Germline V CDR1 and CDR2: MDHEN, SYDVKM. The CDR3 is CASSTPGLAVTDTQYF. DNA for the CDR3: TGTGCCAGCAGTACACCGGGACTAGCGGTCACAGATACGCAGTATTTT.

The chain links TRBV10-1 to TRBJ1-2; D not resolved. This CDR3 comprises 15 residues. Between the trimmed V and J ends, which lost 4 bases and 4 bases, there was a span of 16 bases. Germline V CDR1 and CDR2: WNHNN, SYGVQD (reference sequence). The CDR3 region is CASSASTGQPYGYTF. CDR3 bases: TGCGCCAGCAGTGCGTCGACGGGCCAACCCTATGGCTACACCTTC.

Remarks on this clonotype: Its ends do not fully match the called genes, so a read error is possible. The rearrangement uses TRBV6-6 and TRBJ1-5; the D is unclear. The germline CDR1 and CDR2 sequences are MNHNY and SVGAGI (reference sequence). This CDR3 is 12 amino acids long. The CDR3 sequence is CAGSVPDQPQNF. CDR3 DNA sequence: TGTGCCGGCAGTGTACCGGATCAGCCCCAGAATTTT.

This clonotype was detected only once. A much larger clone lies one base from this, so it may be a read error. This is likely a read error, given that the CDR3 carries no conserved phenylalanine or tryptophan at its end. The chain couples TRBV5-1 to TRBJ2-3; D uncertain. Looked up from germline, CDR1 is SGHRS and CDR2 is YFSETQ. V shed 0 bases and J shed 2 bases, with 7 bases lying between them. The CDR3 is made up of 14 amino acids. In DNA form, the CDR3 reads TGCGCCAGCAGCTTGGGGTCCTACACAGATACGCAGTATTTA. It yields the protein CASSLGSYTDTQYL.

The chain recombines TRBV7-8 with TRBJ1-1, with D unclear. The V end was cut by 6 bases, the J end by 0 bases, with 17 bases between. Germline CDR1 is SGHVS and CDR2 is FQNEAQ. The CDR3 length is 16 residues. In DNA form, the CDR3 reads TGTGCCAGCAGGTCTATACCTGGTGACGTGAACACTGAAGCTTTCTTT. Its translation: CASRSIPGDVNTEAFF.

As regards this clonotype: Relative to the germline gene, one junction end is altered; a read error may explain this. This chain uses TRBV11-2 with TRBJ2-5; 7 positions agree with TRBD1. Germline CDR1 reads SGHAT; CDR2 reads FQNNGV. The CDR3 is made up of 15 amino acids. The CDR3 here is CTSSPGTVGRETHYF. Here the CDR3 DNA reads TGTACCAGCAGCCCGGGGACAGTTGGGCGAGAGACCCACTACTTC.

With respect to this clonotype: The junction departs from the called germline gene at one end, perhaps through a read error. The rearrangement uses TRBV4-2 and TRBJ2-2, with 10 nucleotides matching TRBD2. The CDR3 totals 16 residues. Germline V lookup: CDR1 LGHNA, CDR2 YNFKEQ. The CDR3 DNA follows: TGTGCCAGCAGCATCCGAGCGGGAGGGGGTACCGGGGACCTGTTTTTT. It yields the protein CASSIRAGGGTGDLFF.

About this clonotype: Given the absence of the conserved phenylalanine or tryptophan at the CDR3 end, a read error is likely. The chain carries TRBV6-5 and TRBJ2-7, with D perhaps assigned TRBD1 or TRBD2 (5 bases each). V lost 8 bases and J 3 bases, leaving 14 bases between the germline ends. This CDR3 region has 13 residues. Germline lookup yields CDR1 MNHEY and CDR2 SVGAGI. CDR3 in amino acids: CASVQGEHYEQYL. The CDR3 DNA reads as TGTGCCAGCGTTCAAGGGGAGCACTACGAGCAGTACTTA.

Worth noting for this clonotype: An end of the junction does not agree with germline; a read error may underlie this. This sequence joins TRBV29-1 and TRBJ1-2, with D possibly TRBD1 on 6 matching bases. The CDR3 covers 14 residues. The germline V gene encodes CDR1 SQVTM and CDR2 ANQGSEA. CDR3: CSVDSIGGLSGYIF. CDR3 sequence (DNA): TGCAGCGTTGACTCGATAGGGGGATTAAGTGGCTACATCTTC.